The T cell receptor beta chain under discussion was sequenced for a study of T cells in tuberculosis. Clones were read by immunoSEQ multiplex PCR, and TCRdb kept only the in-frame ones, dropping some. The repertoire has some 34,000 clones, over 85% of them found once; the top ten carry roughly 6.4%. J lost 5 bases, V lost 5 bases, and 6 bases had no gene match. Per germline, CDR1 SEHNR and CDR2 FQNEAQ (reference sequence). The CDR3 is 15 residues long. Sequencing used PBMCs. The rearrangement uses TRBV7-9 and TRBJ1-6, with 7 nucleotides matching TRBD1. The sequence was collected from a donor aged 10-29 years with latent tuberculosis or without tuberculosis infection. The CDR3 DNA follows: TGTGCCAGCAGCAACCGGGACAGAAATAATTCACCCCTCCACTTT. Translated, it gives CASSNRDRNNSPLHF.